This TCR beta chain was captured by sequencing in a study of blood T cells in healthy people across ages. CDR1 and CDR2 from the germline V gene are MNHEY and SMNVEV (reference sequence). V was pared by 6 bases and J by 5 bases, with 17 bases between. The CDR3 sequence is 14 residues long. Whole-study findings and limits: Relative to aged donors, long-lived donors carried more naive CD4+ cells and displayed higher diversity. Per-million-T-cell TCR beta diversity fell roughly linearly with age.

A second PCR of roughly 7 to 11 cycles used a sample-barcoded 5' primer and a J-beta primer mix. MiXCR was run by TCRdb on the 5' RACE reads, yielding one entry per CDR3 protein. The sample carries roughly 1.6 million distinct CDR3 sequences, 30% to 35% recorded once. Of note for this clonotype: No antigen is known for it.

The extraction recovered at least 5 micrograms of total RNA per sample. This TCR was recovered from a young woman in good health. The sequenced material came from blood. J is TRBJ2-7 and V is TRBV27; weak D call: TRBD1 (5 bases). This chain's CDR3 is CASRLRRDRNEQYF. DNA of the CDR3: TGTGCCAGCAGGTTGCGCAGGGATAGGAACGAGCAGTACTTC.